These 5 T cell receptor beta chains were all obtained from the same sample, sequenced in a study of tumor-infiltrating lymphocytes in primary liver carcinoma. The researchers obtained blood RNA from unsorted whole blood and also extracted germline DNA. TCR beta cDNA came from about 500 ng total RNA, primed with a constant-region primer. Slightly modified ARM-PCR, run as three nested multiplex PCR rounds, produced the TCR beta libraries. A C-beta reverse primer was combined with TRBV1-TRBV30 forward primers in the first two PCR rounds, and each round had about 10 cycles. In TCRdb, the multiplex PCR reads were re-called with MiXCR into one record per CDR3 protein. This table has 310,000 or so distinct CDR3 sequences, around three fifths appearing once. Material: peripheral blood. All receptors derive from a woman in her 30s with primary liver carcinoma and hepatitis B virus infection.

This clonotype was detected only once. One junction end disagrees with the germline gene, perhaps due to a read error. The chain carries TRBV11-2 and TRBJ2-3; either TRBD1 or TRBD2 may fit D (5 bases each). Per germline, CDR1 SGHAT and CDR2 FQNNGV. CDR3 length equals 15 residues. CDR3 DNA sequence: TGTGCAAGCAGCCCACCGGGGCAACTGGCATATACGCAGTGTTTT. Encoded protein: CASSPPGQLAYTQCF.

As concerns this clonotype: Since a much larger clone is just one base distant, this may be a read error. The rearrangement links TRBV4-1 to TRBJ2-5, with D uncertain. The germline V gene has CDR1 MGHRA and CDR2 YSYEKL. Trimming left V 0 bases short and J 5 bases short, with 13 bases between. The CDR3 runs to 15 residues. For the CDR3, the DNA is TGCGCCAGCAGCCAAGATGAGGTATTAGGGGAGACCCAGTACTTC. Its translation is CASSQDEVLGETQYF.

The chain joins TRBV29-1 to TRBJ2-7; the match to TRBD2 covers 7 bases. The trim removed 4 bases at V and 3 bases at J, leaving 9 bases unmatched. Germline V lookup: CDR1 SQVTM, CDR2 ANQGSEA. This CDR3 contains 14 residues. This CDR3 is CSVADGRLGYEQYF. The CDR3 nucleotides are TGCAGCGTTGCAGACGGGAGGCTAGGCTACGAGCAGTACTTC.

This clonotype was observed a handful of times. This may arise from a read error, as a much more abundant clone is one base away. The chain joins TRBV11-3 to TRBJ2-5; possibly TRBD2 for D (5 bases). Germline V gene data show CDR1 as SGHNT and CDR2 as YENEEA. This CDR3 comprises 15 residues. Trimming removed 0 bases from V and 4 bases from J, with 12 bases in between. Here the CDR3 reads CASSLDVTRIETQYF. DNA of the CDR3: TGTGCCAGCAGCTTAGATGTAACTAGAATAGAGACCCAGTACTTC.

This clonotype qualifies as medium-sized. This chain connects TRBV11-2 to TRBJ2-3; D is perhaps TRBD2 (5 bases). CDR1 and CDR2 from the germline V gene are SGHAT and FQNNGV. Trimming removed 5 bases from V and 0 bases from J, with 9 bases in between. The CDR3 covers 14 residues. CDR3 amino acids: CASSRAESTDTQYF. The CDR3 region has the DNA TGTGCCAGCAGCCGAGCGGAGAGCACAGATACGCAGTATTTT. Drawing the rest from reference TRBV11-2 and TRBJ2-3, the complete variable domain is EAGVAQSPRYKIIEKRQSVAFWCNPISGHATLYWYQQILGQGPKLLIQFQNNGVVDDSQLPKDRFSAERLKGVDSTLKIQPAKLEDSAVYLCASSRAESTDTQYFGPGTRLTVL.